The rows below give T cell receptor beta chains drawn from one sample of a study of T cell responses to AZD1222 COVID-19 vaccine. The assay was immunoSEQ multiplex PCR, and TCRdb's table has in-frame clones only and misses some. The data show 80,000 or so clones, with about nine tenths seen just once and 3% to 3.5% held by the top ten. The input for sequencing was peripheral blood, taken 28 days after the second AZD1222 dose. The origin of the receptors is an adult who received the AZD1222 COVID-19 vaccine. Each CDR3 is given with its conserved first and last residue. D genes are given only for firm matches. Not all rows give a size; the values are once, few, many and, for expanded clones, a class.

TRBV27	.	TRBJ1-5	.	TGTGCCAGCAGTTTTTCCAGAAACAATCAGCCCCAGCATTTT	CASSFSRNNQPQHF
TRBV2	.	TRBJ1-6	TRBD1	TGTGCCAGCAGCCAACCGGGACAGGGTTCACCCCTCCACTTT	CASSQPGQGSPLHF
TRBV18	.	TRBJ1-6	TRBD1	TGTGCCAGCTCCCTAGGACAGGGGGATAATTCACCCCTCCACTTT	CASSLGQGDNSPLHF
TRBV11-3	.	TRBJ2-1	TRBD2	TGTGCCAGCAGCTTAAACGGGGGGACCCGAAACGGGAATGAGCAGTTCTTC	CASSLNGGTRNGNEQFF
TRBV7-2	once	TRBJ2-3	TRBD2	TGTGCCAGCAGCTTAGAAGCGCGGGGGAGTATCATTCCAGATACGCAGTATTTT	CASSLEARGSIIPDTQYF
TRBV12-3/TRBV12-4	.	TRBJ2-3	.	TGTGCCAGCGGTAGCGCAGATACGCAGTATTTT	CASGSADTQYF
TRBV6-5	few	TRBJ2-7	TRBD2	TGTGCCAGCCGCCCCGCGGGACTAGCATACTACGAGCAGTACTTC	CASRPAGLAYYEQYF
TRBV19	.	TRBJ2-3	.	TGTGCCAGTAGACGTTCGGCACACTATTTAGGGACTAGCACAGATACGCAGTATTTT	CASRRSAHYLGTSTDTQYF
TRBV5-8	.	TRBJ2-2	TRBD1	TGTGCCAGCATCCTCGACAGGGTGGGCACCGGGGAGCTGTTTTTT	CASILDRVGTGELFF
TRBV7-8	.	TRBJ1-3	TRBD1	TGTGCCAGCAGCTCCTATGACAGGGAGGACGGAAACACCATATATTTT	CASSSYDREDGNTIYF
TRBV11-2	.	TRBJ1-5	TRBD1	TGTGCCAGCAGCCCTACAGGGGGTGGTCAGCCCCAGCATTTT	CASSPTGGGQPQHF
TRBV28	few	TRBJ2-7	.	TGTGCCAGCAGTTTACCGGGCGGTAACAACGAGCAGTACTTC	CASSLPGGNNEQYF
TRBV3-1/TRBV3-2	.	TRBJ1-2	.	TGTGCCAGCAGCCAAGCTCGTAATACAGGGGGCTACACCTTC	CASSQARNTGGYTF
TRBV5-1	.	TRBJ2-1	.	TGCGCCAGCAGCTTAGGACGACCGTCCTCCTACAATGAGCAGTTCTTC	CASSLGRPSSYNEQFF
TRBV6-5	.	TRBJ2-1	.	TGTGCCAGCAGTTACGGCAATGAGCAGTTCTTC	CASSYGNEQFF
TRBV2	.	TRBJ2-1	.	TGTGCCAGCAGTGAAGCGGAGGGCGCAGTGGTCTTC	CASSEAEGAVVF
TRBV18	.	TRBJ1-1	.	TGTGCCAGCTCACTCGGATTGGGGCAGAACACTGAAGCTTTCTTT	CASSLGLGQNTEAFF
TRBV28	.	TRBJ2-7	.	TGTGCCAGCACCTATTTAGGGCCCGGAAGCTACGAGCAGTACTTC	CASTYLGPGSYEQYF
TRBV5-5	.	TRBJ1-4	.	TGTGCCAGCAGCTTTGCAGGGACTAATGAAAAACTGTTTTTT	CASSFAGTNEKLFF
TRBV3-1/TRBV3-2	once	TRBJ2-7	.	TGTGCCAGCAGCCAAGGAGGGCTGGACGAGCAGTACTTC	CASSQGGLDEQYF
TRBV12-3/TRBV12-4	.	TRBJ1-4	.	TGTGCCAGCAGACGCCCGGGGGAAAAACTGTTTTTT	CASRRPGEKLFF
TRBV9	.	TRBJ1-2	.	TGTGCCAGCACCCCCTCGAGCAGCGGAGGTCATGGCTACACCTTC	CASTPSSSGGHGYTF
TRBV7-2	.	TRBJ1-1	.	TGTGCCAGCAGCTTAGGGAGTTTGTGGACTGAAGCTTTCTTT	CASSLGSLWTEAFF
TRBV7-9	.	TRBJ2-5	.	TGTGCCAGCAGCTTATCAGGGATCGGAGAGACCCAGTACTTC	CASSLSGIGETQYF
TRBV3-1/TRBV3-2	.	TRBJ2-7	TRBD2	TGTGCCAGCAGCCAAGGGGCTAGCGGCTCCTACGAGCAGTACTTC	CASSQGASGSYEQYF
TRBV2	.	TRBJ2-7	.	TGTGCCAGCAGGGTGGACAGAAACCCGTTCTACGAGCAGTACTTC	CASRVDRNPFYEQYF
TRBV23-1	once	TRBJ2-7	TRBD1	TGCGCCAGCAGTCACTGCCCCGGGACAGATGTAGGGTACGAGCAGTACTTC	CASSHCPGTDVGYEQYF
TRBV27	.	TRBJ1-6	.	TGTGCCAGCAGTTTAGACGGGAGGGATTCACCCCTCCACTTT	CASSLDGRDSPLHF
TRBV7-3	.	TRBJ2-2	.	TGTGCCAGCAGCTTAACACAGAGGGGCCGAGTAAACACCGGGGAGCTGTTTTTT	CASSLTQRGRVNTGELFF
TRBV5-4	.	TRBJ1-2	.	TGTGCCAGCAGCGGCGGGGGAGGCTACACCTTC	CASSGGGGYTF
TRBV7-2	.	TRBJ2-1	TRBD2	TGTGCCAGCAGCTTCGGTGATTTAGCGGGGCCTTCGTTCTTC	CASSFGDLAGPSFF
TRBV2	.	TRBJ1-2	TRBD1	TGTGCCAGCAGTGCCTATAACAGGGGGACAAACTATGGCTACACCTTC	CASSAYNRGTNYGYTF
TRBV27	once	TRBJ2-1	TRBD2	TGTGCCAGCAGTTTACTTAGGGCTAGCGGAAGCTCCTACAATGAGCAGTTCTTC	CASSLLRASGSSYNEQFF
TRBV30	.	TRBJ1-5	.	TGTGCCTGGGGTAGGGAAGTAGGGCAGCCCCAGCATTTT	CAWGREVGQPQHF
TRBV3-1/TRBV3-2	.	TRBJ2-2	TRBD2	TGTGCCAGCAGCCAAGATGGACTAGCGCGAATCGCGAACACCGGGGAGCTGTTTTTT	CASSQDGLARIANTGELFF
TRBV9	.	TRBJ2-7	.	TGTGCCAGCAGCCTAGATACAGTCTCCTACGAGCAGTACTTC	CASSLDTVSYEQYF
TRBV4-2	.	TRBJ1-2	.	TGTGCCAGCAGCCAGATGTCAGGGGTTCAGTATGGCTACACCTTC	CASSQMSGVQYGYTF
TRBV11-3	few	TRBJ2-7	TRBD2	TGTGCCAGCAGCCCCCGGGGGGGGACCTACGAGCAGTACTTC	CASSPRGGTYEQYF
TRBV9	.	TRBJ1-2	.	TGTGCCAGCAGCTCCGGAGGGGGGGTACAGCCCTATGGCTACACCTTC	CASSSGGGVQPYGYTF
TRBV30	.	TRBJ1-3	.	TGTGCCTGCCAGGGGACCTCTGGACACACCATATATTTT	CACQGTSGHTIYF
TRBV2	.	TRBJ2-2	TRBD1	TGTGCCAGCGGACCGGGACAGGGTTTGACCGGGGAGCTGTTTTTT	CASGPGQGLTGELFF
TRBV6-2/TRBV6-3	.	TRBJ1-1	.	TGTGCCAGCAGTTACCCGAGGGCAGGGTTCGGGGCTGAAGCTTTCTTT	CASSYPRAGFGAEAFF
TRBV28	.	TRBJ1-2	.	TGTGCCAGCAGTTTATCCTATGGCTACACCTTC	CASSLSYGYTF
TRBV3-1/TRBV3-2	.	TRBJ2-5	.	TGTGCCAGCAGCGCGACAGACAGCCTCCTGACCCAGTACTTC	CASSATDSLLTQYF
TRBV7-3	.	TRBJ2-5	.	TGTGCCAGCAGCTTAAGCGGGAACCAAGAGACCCAGTACTTC	CASSLSGNQETQYF
TRBV11-3	.	TRBJ2-1	TRBD2	TGTGCCAGCAGCAAACTAGCGGGAGATTACAATGAGCAGTTCTTC	CASSKLAGDYNEQFF
TRBV5-4	.	TRBJ2-5	TRBD2	TGTGCCAGCAGCTCCAGCGGGAGGGGGGAGGAGACCCAGTACTTC	CASSSSGRGEETQYF
TRBV3-1/TRBV3-2	.	TRBJ2-5	.	TGTGCCAGCAGCCCGACGGGACTGCAAGAGACCCAGTACTTC	CASSPTGLQETQYF
TRBV6-5	.	TRBJ2-2	.	TGTGCCAGCAGATCTACGGGACGCGGGCTCAGGGAGCTGTTTTTT	CASRSTGRGLRELFF
TRBV27	once	TRBJ2-5	.	TGTGCCAGCAGTTTACTGGGCGGGTCCGGGACCCAGTACTTC	CASSLLGGSGTQYF
TRBV5-4	.	TRBJ2-1	TRBD1	TGTGCCAGCAGCTTAGGGGGGACAGGCAATGAGCAGTTCTTC	CASSLGGTGNEQFF
TRBV7-6	.	TRBJ1-5	.	TGTGCCAGCAGCTTATACACAGGGCCGAATCAGCCCCAGCATTTT	CASSLYTGPNQPQHF
TRBV24-1	.	TRBJ2-5	.	TGTGCCACCAGTGACCTCCGGGTGGGTGTAGAGACCCAGTACTTC	CATSDLRVGVETQYF
TRBV2	.	TRBJ1-2	.	TGTGCCAGCGGGGCAGAAAACTATGGCTACACCTTC	CASGAENYGYTF
TRBV9	once	TRBJ1-2	TRBD1	TGTGCCAGCAGCGTAGAAAGCCCCACAGGGGCGTATGGCTACACCTTC	CASSVESPTGAYGYTF
TRBV19	.	TRBJ2-5	.	TGTGCCAGTAGTAACGTAGTACGCGGCCCCCAGTACTTC	CASSNVVRGPQYF
TRBV9	.	TRBJ2-2	TRBD2	TGTGCCAGCAAGCGGGGGACGGCCGGGGAGCTGTTTTTT	CASKRGTAGELFF
TRBV29-1	once	TRBJ1-2	.	TGCAGCGTTGAAGAGTCGGGGAATGGCTACACCTTC	CSVEESGNGYTF
TRBV5-6	.	TRBJ2-7	.	TGTGCCAGCAGCCAGGCGGTGAGCTCCTACGAGCAGTACTTC	CASSQAVSSYEQYF